The entry below describes one T cell receptor (beta chain). What it recognizes is unknown. Here immunoSEQ multiplex PCR was the method, and the copy in TCRdb shows in-frame clones only, minus some. The sample includes approximately 140,000 clones, around nine tenths seen only once; the top ten take around 10%. V dropped 0 bases and J dropped 1 base, with 12 bases sitting between them. Germline assignment: CDR1 LGHDT and CDR2 YNNKEL (reference sequence). This CDR3 region has 16 residues. These data come from a study of T cell responses to AZD1222 COVID-19 vaccine. Overall study findings and caveats: Across the whole spike, CD4 TCRs peaked at regions 160-218 and 743-854.

This chain links TRBV3-1 (or the pseudogene TRBV3-2) with TRBJ1-1; TRBD1 might be the D (6 bases). Sequences were derived from peripheral blood, sampled 28 days after the second AZD1222 dose. The receptor was isolated from an adult who received the AZD1222 COVID-19 vaccine. DNA for the CDR3: TGTGCCAGCAGCCAAGATTTGCGGGGGGCGAACACTGAAGCTTTCTTT. This sequence encodes CASSQDLRGANTEAFF.